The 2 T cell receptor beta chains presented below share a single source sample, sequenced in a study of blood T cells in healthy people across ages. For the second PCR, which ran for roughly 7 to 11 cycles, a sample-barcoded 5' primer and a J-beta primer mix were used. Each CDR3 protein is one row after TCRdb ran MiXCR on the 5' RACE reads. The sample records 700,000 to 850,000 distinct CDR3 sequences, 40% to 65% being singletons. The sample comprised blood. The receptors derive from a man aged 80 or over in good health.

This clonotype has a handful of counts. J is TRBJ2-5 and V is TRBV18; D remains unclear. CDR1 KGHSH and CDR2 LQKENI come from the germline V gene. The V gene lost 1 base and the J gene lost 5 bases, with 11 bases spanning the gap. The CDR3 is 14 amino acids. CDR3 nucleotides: TGTGCCAGCTCACCACTCCAATCCTTGGAGACCCAGTACTTC. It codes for CASSPLQSLETQYF.

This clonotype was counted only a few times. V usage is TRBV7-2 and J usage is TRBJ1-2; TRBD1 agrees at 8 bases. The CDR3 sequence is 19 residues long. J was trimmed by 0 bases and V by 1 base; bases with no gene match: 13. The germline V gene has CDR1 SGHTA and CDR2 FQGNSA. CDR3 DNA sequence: TGTGCCAGCAGCTTAGAAGTCAGGGGGCGCCTTACTGCTAACTATGGCTACACCTTC. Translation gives CASSLEVRGRLTANYGYTF.